This T cell receptor beta chain was profiled in a study of Ad26.COV2.S vaccination and SARS-CoV-2 variants (dated by TCRdb to about 2021). With regard to the full study: Vaccine-arm donors were drawn from COV1001, a multicentre, randomized, double-blind, placebo-controlled phase I-IIa trial of Ad26.COV2.S in healthy adults. Ad26.COV2.S was given intramuscularly at 5x10^10 or 1x10^11 viral particles, as a single shot or as two shots 56 days apart. Sequencing of the TCRbeta repertoire served to evaluate the specificity and breadth of SARS-CoV-2-reactive T cell receptors following Ad26.COV2.S vaccination. A total of roughly 32 samples were included in the TCR-sequenced set, comprising roughly 20 Ad26.COV2.S vaccine recipients, 5 placebo recipients and 8 SARS-CoV-2 convalescent individuals. Trial participants were randomized into five groups of five: low-dose or high-dose Ad26.COV2.S given once or twice, or placebo on both occasions. Investigators did not know the trial group allocation while performing experiments and assessing outcomes. Summary of the overall study and its limitations: Spike-specific TCR breadth was higher in Ad26.COV2.S recipients than in placebo recipients (P = 0.0014). Non-spike TCR breadth was comparable between vaccine and placebo recipients, consistent with the vaccine containing only spike. Substantial breadth of spike-specific CD8+ and CD4+ T cell responses was reported after vaccination. The authors noted that the TCR breadth and depth analyses may have underestimated total T cell responses. The study was not powered for comparison of responses between vaccine doses or regimens.

To note about this clone: This clone's antigen is unknown. No base quality values were provided; no much bigger clone lies one nucleotide off.

The treatment or condition label, as the study defines it: roughly 19 received Ad26.COV2.S at low or high dose, single or two shots; 5 received placebo; per-sample allocation not given. For vaccine and placebo recipients, repertoires were sequenced using samples collected on day 63 after the first injection. Between 29 July and 7 August 2020, Cohort 1b enrolled about 27 adults aged 18-55 years at one site in Boston, USA. Ad26.COV2.S consisted of a replication-incompetent adenovirus type 26 vector by which a prefusion-stabilized SARS-CoV-2 spike protein from the original Wuhan strain was expressed. TCRbeta CDR3 regions were sequenced with the immunoSEQ Assay. After extraction, genomic DNA underwent amplification by bias-controlled multiplex PCR, followed by high-throughput sequencing. As for the original processing: To quantify the absolute abundance of every unique TCRbeta CDR3 region, sequences were collapsed and filtered. T cell fraction was estimated by normalization of TCRbeta template counts to usable DNA, with usable DNA being measured through amplification of reference genes present in all nucleated cells. Repertoire TCRs were annotated as SARS-CoV-2-specific by exact matching of V gene, CDR3 amino acid sequence and J gene to a known reactive TCR set. MIRA supplied the reference SARS-CoV-2 TCR set, which was filtered for enrichment in COVID-19-positive ImmuneCODE repertoires so that public or cross-reactive TCRs were removed. Drawing on the MIRA antigens, annotated TCRs were analysed further at the level of specific ORF or position within ORF. Breadth was defined as annotated unique rearrangements over total unique productive rearrangements; depth was the summed frequency of those rearrangements. Group comparisons of TCR breadth used two-sided Wilcoxon rank-sum tests. What TCRdb holds here is the immuneACCESS table cut down to in-frame rearrangements. Part of the clones is not present; checked against another copy, under half of the missing clones reflect an unresolved V gene, and the others are unexplained. V and J calls plus clone size are reproduced from that table; the DNA served to infer D and trimming. In this sample the table shows about 330,000 clones, 85% to 90% of which occur a single time. About 5% of the sample belongs to the ten largest clones.

The TCR originated in a person aged 18 to 59 who received the Ad26.COV2.S COVID-19 vaccine or a placebo. This material consisted of peripheral blood, taken in a trial of Ad26.COV2.S vaccine versus placebo.

The CDR3 protein sequence reads: CASSSEQQLTHYGYTF. The DNA is as follows: TGTGCCAGCAGCTCAGAACAACAGTTGACCCACTATGGCTACACCTTC. This chain joins TRBV11-2 to TRBJ1-2, with the D segment identity uncertain. Trimming at the junction amounts to 4 bases on V and 3 bases on J, and the germline ends lie 18 bases apart. CDR1 and CDR2, per the germline V gene, are SGHAT and FQNNGV. Taken from cysteine to phenylalanine, the CDR3 has 16 residues. The DNA shown is the 48-base CDR3, in frame from base 1.